These 11 T cell receptor beta chains share one sample of origin, sequenced in a study of T cell repertoires in aging, cancer and after chemotherapy. Amplification of TCR beta used genomic DNA extracted from peripheral blood. Rearranged V-D-J TRB sequences were amplified with a mixed TRB-A/B primer pool. One entry per CDR3 protein results from TCRdb running MiXCR on the multiplex PCR reads. The sample has over a thousand distinct CDR3 sequences; roughly a sixth are singletons. Sequencing was done on a sample of blood. The origin of the receptors is a human donor with a solid tumor.

The V and J genes are TRBV9 and TRBJ1-6, with 8 bases that match TRBD1. With V trimmed by 4 bases and J by 13 bases, 13 bases remained unmatched. CDR1 and CDR2 from the germline V gene are SGDLS and YYNGEE. This CDR3 spans 15 amino acids. The CDR3 bases are TGTGCCAGCAGCCCAACCGGGACAGGACTCCGGCCCCTCCACTTT. Its protein product is CASSPTGTGLRPLHF.

This clonotype is termed medium-sized. This chain connects TRBV20-1 to TRBJ2-3, with D possibly being TRBD1 or TRBD2 (7 bases each). V shed 1 base and J shed 2 bases, with 19 bases lying between them. The CDR3 contains 17 residues. Germline lookup yields CDR1 DFQATT and CDR2 SNEGSKA (reference sequence). The CDR3 protein is CSARVQGGDHYTDTQYF. CDR3 DNA sequence: TGCAGTGCTAGAGTTCAGGGGGGGGACCACTACACAGATACGCAGTATTTT.

By share, this clonotype counts as medium-sized (0.01 to 0.1%). The V call is TRBV20-1, the J call TRBJ1-2; a possible D gene is TRBD1 (5 bases). Germline assignment: CDR1 DFQATT and CDR2 SNEGSKA (reference sequence). The CDR3 length is 12 residues. Trimming shortened V by 0 bases and J by 4 bases, and 6 bases separated the two germline ends. CDR3 in amino acids: CSAREGRYGYTF. DNA for the CDR3: TGCAGTGCTAGAGAGGGGCGCTATGGCTACACCTTC.

By share, this clonotype counts as large. This CDR3 reads CASSYRRAVPGSPLHF. In DNA, the CDR3 is TGTGCCAGCAGTTACAGAAGGGCGGTTCCAGGATCACCCCTCCACTTT. The chain combines TRBV6-6 with TRBJ1-6; D gene ambiguous. The germline V and J ends were trimmed by 2 bases and 10 bases, with 18 bases remaining between them. Germline assignment: CDR1 MNHNY and CDR2 SVGAGI (reference sequence). This CDR3 has 16 amino acids.

CDR3 nucleotide sequence: TGCAGTGCAAGGGGGGAGTGGGATCAGCCCCAGCATTTT. This sequence encodes CSARGEWDQPQHF. The J gene is TRBJ1-5, the V gene TRBV20-1; possible D gene TRBD1, 6 bases. The CDR3 loop spans 13 amino acids. Germline V gene lookup returns CDR1 DFQATT and CDR2 SNEGSKA (reference sequence). The V end lost 6 bases, the J end lost 5 bases, and 14 bases lay between the germline ends.

This clonotype has only a few counts. J is TRBJ1-2 and V is TRBV12-3 or TRBV12-4, with 10 bases that match TRBD1. Unmatched junction bases numbered 10, after V lost 5 bases and J lost 4 bases. This CDR3 is built from 16 residues. CDR3 in amino acids: CASSAEGQGIGYGYTF. CDR3 DNA sequence: TGTGCCAGCAGTGCGGAGGGACAGGGGATCGGCTATGGCTACACCTTC.

Worth noting for this clonotype: A much larger clone is a single base away; this may be a read error. The chain combines TRBV29-1 with TRBJ1-2, with a tentative D call TRBD1 (5 bases). The length of the CDR3 is 13 residues. From germline, CDR1 is SQVTM and CDR2 ANQGSEA. The CDR3 sequence is CNVELGRVSGYTF. CDR3 nucleotides: TGCAACGTTGAACTAGGCAGGGTGAGCGGCTACACCTTC.

By its share, this clonotype is large. V is TRBV11-3 and J is TRBJ1-1; D is unclear. The CDR3 consists of 14 residues. The V gene lost 5 bases and the J gene lost 1 base, with 11 bases spanning the gap. CDR1 is SGHNT, CDR2 YENEEA, per germline. In DNA form, the CDR3 reads TGTGCCAGCAGCGTCGGGGTAGGGAACACTGAAGCTTTCTTT. It is translated as CASSVGVGNTEAFF.

This clonotype was recorded a few times. This sequence joins TRBV7-9 and TRBJ1-2; maybe TRBD1 (6 bases). This CDR3 contains 12 residues. V lost 3 bases and J lost 9, with 11 bases in between. Germline V gene lookup returns CDR1 SEHNR and CDR2 FQNEAQ (reference sequence). CDR3 DNA: TGTGCCAGCAGCTTTGGACAGCTCAGCTACACCTTC. Its translation is CASSFGQLSYTF.

Judged by abundance, this clonotype is large (0.1 to 1%). The J gene is TRBJ2-3, the V gene TRBV12-5, with a possible D match to TRBD1 (5 bases). The CDR3 sequence is 13 residues long. V was trimmed by 8 bases and J by 3 bases, leaving 12 bases between them. Germline loops: CDR1 LGHNT, CDR2 FRNRAP. Here the CDR3 reads CASLPSGTDTQYF. In nucleotides, the CDR3 is TGTGCTAGTCTACCATCAGGGACAGATACGCAGTATTTT.

The V and J genes are TRBV19 and TRBJ2-2; 7 positions match TRBD1. V trimming: 9 bases; J trimming: 5 bases; junction bases outside the gene matches: 12. This CDR3 comprises 15 residues. The germline V gene encodes CDR1 LNHDA and CDR2 SQIVND (reference sequence). CDR3 sequence (DNA): TGTGCCAGCAGGTGGAGACAGGGTGGGACCGGGGAGCTGTTTTTT. Residues: CASRWRQGGTGELFF.